A single sample is the source of the 19 T cell receptor beta chains below, sequenced in a study of cytomegalovirus exposure and HLA in healthy donors. Primers for the PCR totalled 60 Vbeta and 13 Jbeta. Here immunoSEQ multiplex PCR was the method, and the copy in TCRdb shows in-frame clones only, minus some. The repertoire has about 160,000 clones, about 80% of them found once; the top ten carry roughly 2%. Sequencing was performed on PBMCs. These receptors all come from a female donor in good health and CMV-seronegative.

The chain employs TRBV5-1 and TRBJ1-2, with 9 bases lining up with TRBD1. Germline-derived CDR1 and CDR2 are SGHRS and YFSETQ. The CDR3 is 14 residues long. The trim removed 4 bases at V and 2 bases at J, leaving 3 bases unmatched. CDR3 amino acids: CASSRTGDNYGYTF. The CDR3 DNA is TGCGCCAGCAGCCGGACAGGGGACAACTATGGCTACACCTTC.

Details on this clone: The junction departs from the called germline gene at one end, perhaps through a read error. This specimen includes other DNA sequences encoding the same CDR3. The V and J genes are TRBV5-1 and TRBJ1-2; D is ambiguous. The CDR3 loop spans 14 amino acids. Germline CDR1 is SGHRS and CDR2 is YFSETQ. The CDR3 region has the DNA TGTGCCAGCAGCTTGGATCCGGCAGGCAACGGCTACACCTTC. Translation gives CASSLDPAGNGYTF.

The gene calls are TRBV6-5 and TRBJ2-7; D is possibly TRBD1 (6 bases). Per germline, CDR1 MNHEY and CDR2 SVGAGI. Trimming stripped 6 bases from V and 3 bases from J, with 18 bases between. The CDR3 runs to 15 residues. The CDR3 loop is CASRSTPGHYYEQYF. Written as DNA, the CDR3 is TGTGCCAGCAGGTCCACCCCGGGACACTACTACGAGCAGTACTTC.

The chain uses TRBV18 and TRBJ1-6; 7 bases are a match to TRBD1. V lost 3 bases, J lost 7 bases, and 6 bases stayed unmatched. The CDR3 consists of 15 residues. Looked up from germline, CDR1 is KGHSH and CDR2 is LQKENI. CDR3 nucleotide sequence: TGTGCCAGCTCACCCCTGAGGGACAGCAATTCACCCCTCCACTTT. Protein sequence: CASSPLRDSNSPLHF.

The chain links TRBV5-4 to TRBJ1-2; D is ambiguous. Germline-derived CDR1 and CDR2 are SGHNT and YYREEE (reference sequence). Deletions cut 0 bases from V and 4 bases from J, with 13 bases between. The CDR3 extends over 15 amino acids. The CDR3: CASSLDPGYGYGYTF. DNA for the CDR3: TGTGCCAGCAGCTTGGATCCCGGGTACGGCTATGGCTACACCTTC.

The chain is built from TRBV29-1 and TRBJ2-7; 11 positions agree with TRBD2. The CDR3 extends over 14 amino acids. CDR1 and CDR2 (germline): SQVTM, ANQGSEA. The trim removed 3 bases at V and 4 bases at J, leaving 5 bases unmatched. The CDR3 DNA is TGCAGCGTTGATAGCGGGAGGGCCCGTTACGAGCAGTACTTC. Its protein is CSVDSGRARYEQYF.

This chain connects TRBV9 to TRBJ1-2, with 8 bases that match TRBD1. The V gene end was trimmed by 2 bases and the J gene end by 7 bases; junction bases not matched to a gene: 1. Per the germline V gene, CDR1 is SGDLS and CDR2 is YYNGEE. The CDR3 runs to 12 residues. The CDR3: CASSVQGAGYTF. The CDR3 bases are TGTGCCAGCAGCGTCCAGGGGGCTGGCTACACCTTC.

The V gene is TRBV7-9, the J gene TRBJ1-2; maybe TRBD1 (5 bases). The CDR3 spans 16 residues. The germline V and J ends were trimmed by 3 bases and 4 bases, with 18 bases remaining between them. Germline V lookup: CDR1 SEHNR, CDR2 FQNEAQ (reference sequence). In nucleotides, the CDR3 is TGTGCCAGCAGCTTCGGGGGGACTCTCCTCATCTATGGCTACACCTTC. Translating it yields CASSFGGTLLIYGYTF.

This clone was detected a few times. This chain uses TRBV29-1 with TRBJ1-1; D is perhaps TRBD1 (6 bases). Germline V lookup: CDR1 SQVTM, CDR2 ANQGSEA. The CDR3 has 12 amino acids. Trimming took 7 bases from V and 6 from J, leaving 15 bases between them. The CDR3 here is CSASQGLPEAFF. DNA of the CDR3: TGCAGCGCCTCACAGGGCTTACCTGAAGCTTTCTTT.

V usage is TRBV30 and J usage is TRBJ2-1, with 14 bases lining up with TRBD2. V gave up 3 bases and J gave up 6 bases; unmatched junction bases: 4. From germline, CDR1 is GTSNPN and CDR2 SVGIG (reference sequence). This CDR3 has 15 residues. CDR3 sequence reads: CAWSLGLAGANEQFF. In DNA, the CDR3 is TGTGCCTGGAGCTTGGGACTAGCGGGAGCCAATGAGCAGTTCTTC.

The chain uses TRBV7-8 and TRBJ2-1; 8 bases are shared with TRBD2. V dropped 1 base and J dropped 2; count of bases not matched to a gene: 4. Germline values: CDR1 SGHVS, CDR2 FQNEAQ. This CDR3 contains 16 residues. The CDR3 DNA reads TGTGCCAGCAGCTTAGGACGGCGGGGGGCCTACAATGAGCAGTTCTTC. Translated, it gives CASSLGRRGAYNEQFF.

The gene calls are TRBV4-1 and TRBJ1-1; D possibly corresponds to TRBD1 (6 bases). Germline V gene data show CDR1 as MGHRA and CDR2 as YSYEKL. The CDR3 is made up of 15 amino acids. Trimming took 3 bases from V and 2 from J, leaving 13 bases between them. CDR3 sequence reads: CASSQYRDFNTEAFF. CDR3 sequence (DNA): TGCGCCAGCAGCCAGTACAGGGATTTCAACACTGAAGCTTTCTTT.

The chain links TRBV9 to TRBJ2-5, with a tentative D call TRBD1 (5 bases). V dropped 0 bases and J dropped 5 bases, with 14 bases sitting between them. This CDR3 has 15 residues. Germline CDR1 is SGDLS and CDR2 is YYNGEE. CDR3 amino acids: CASSVDSGLGETQYF. In nucleotides, the CDR3 is TGTGCCAGCAGCGTAGATTCAGGGTTGGGGGAGACCCAGTACTTC.

This rearrangement joins TRBV5-4 to TRBJ1-2, with 7 nucleotides matching TRBD1. The CDR3 totals 15 residues. The J segment lost 5 bases and the V segment lost 4 bases, leaving 11 bases of the junction unmatched. Germline V CDR1 and CDR2: SGHNT, YYREEE (reference sequence). As DNA, the CDR3 is TGTGCCAGCAGCATCGACGGACAGGTGGGATATGGCTACACCTTC. Protein: CASSIDGQVGYGYTF.

The sample holds one count of this clone. This rearrangement joins TRBV25-1 to TRBJ2-5; a possible D gene is TRBD1 (6 bases). CDR1 and CDR2 (germline): MGHDK, SYGVNS. V was cut by 4 bases and J by 5 bases, with 14 bases left in between. The CDR3 spans 14 residues. The chain's CDR3 is CASSAPWGLETQYF. In nucleotides, the CDR3 is TGTGCCAGCAGTGCCCCATGGGGGCTTGAGACCCAGTACTTC.

The chain carries TRBV5-1 and TRBJ1-2; no clear D gene. The V and J ends lost 0 bases and 3 bases respectively, with 6 bases between them. This CDR3 contains 13 residues. Germline V CDR1 and CDR2: SGHRS, YFSETQ. The DNA of the CDR3 is TGCGCCAGCAGCTTGGTTCCTGACTATGGCTACACCTTC. Its protein product is CASSLVPDYGYTF.

The chain couples TRBV4-1 to TRBJ1-2; 7 positions match TRBD1. Germline V gene lookup returns CDR1 MGHRA and CDR2 YSYEKL. V dropped 0 bases and J dropped 1; count of bases not matched to a gene: 2. The CDR3 sequence is 15 residues long. Here the CDR3 DNA reads TGCGCCAGCAGCCAAGATTGGGACAGTAACTATGGCTACACCTTC. This sequence encodes CASSQDWDSNYGYTF.

About this clone: Other DNA sequences in this specimen translate into the identical CDR3. This chain connects TRBV30 to TRBJ2-7; 11 bases are a match to TRBD2. Trimming at V came to 3 bases and at J to 3 bases, leaving 7 bases not matched to a gene. CDR1 and CDR2 from the germline V gene are GTSNPN and SVGIG (reference sequence). This CDR3 region has 15 residues. DNA of the CDR3: TGTGCCTGGAGGCGGGGACTAGCGGCTGACTACGAGCAGTACTTC. Its protein is CAWRRGLAADYEQYF.

This clone has a handful of counts. The genes are TRBV7-6 and TRBJ2-1; the match to TRBD1 covers 7 bases. CDR1 is SGHVS and CDR2 is FNYEAQ in the germline V gene. V trimming: 4 bases; J trimming: 6 bases; junction bases outside the gene matches: 9. The CDR3 runs 15 residues. In nucleotides, the CDR3 is TGTGCCAGCAGCTCCCAGACAGGGTATGGCAATGAGCAGTTCTTC. It translates to CASSSQTGYGNEQFF.